These 16 T cell receptor beta chains originate from one sample sequenced in a study of T cell changes during pregnancy in multiple sclerosis. The assay was immunoSEQ multiplex PCR, and TCRdb's table has in-frame clones only and misses some. The profile shows about 57,000 clones, around nine tenths of them singletons. The starting material was peripheral blood, obtained after pregnancy. The receptor set was obtained from a female donor with multiple sclerosis, enrolled in a pregnancy study.

This chain links TRBV19 with TRBJ1-6, with D unclear. Germline V CDR1 and CDR2: LNHDA, SQIVND (reference sequence). Trimming shortened V by 5 bases and J by 3 bases, and 8 bases separated the two germline ends. The CDR3 length is 14 residues. The CDR3 region is CASSVQNYNSPLHF. DNA of the CDR3: TGTGCCAGTAGTGTACAGAACTATAATTCACCCCTCCACTTT.

The chain combines TRBV7-2 with TRBJ1-5; weak D call: TRBD1 (5 bases). Germline CDR1 SGHTA, CDR2 FQGNSA. CDR3 size: 14 residues. V was cut by 5 bases and J by 0 bases, with 8 bases left in between. The CDR3 loop is CASSPGYSNQPQHF. CDR3 bases: TGTGCCAGCAGCCCAGGGTATAGCAATCAGCCCCAGCATTTT.

V is TRBV5-1 and J is TRBJ2-2; 11 bases are a match to TRBD1. Germline CDR1 reads SGHRS; CDR2 reads YFSETQ. V lost 0 bases to trimming and J lost 3 bases; unmatched junction nucleotides: 7. This CDR3 comprises 18 residues. CDR3 residues: CASSLESDRGLHTGELFF. CDR3 bases: TGCGCCAGCAGCTTGGAGTCGGACAGGGGGCTCCACACCGGGGAGCTGTTTTTT.

The chain employs TRBV29-1 and TRBJ1-1, with 7 bases lining up with TRBD1. Germline V gives CDR1 SQVTM, CDR2 ANQGSEA. The CDR3 is made up of 12 amino acids. DNA for the CDR3: TGCACGGTGCGGGACAGGAACACTGAAGCTTTCTTT. Translating gives CTVRDRNTEAFF.

This clone was seen once. This chain joins TRBV2 and TRBJ2-2; 9 nucleotides match TRBD1. This CDR3 spans 15 amino acids. V trimming: 7 bases; J trimming: 1 base; junction bases outside the gene matches: 4. Germline CDR1 reads SNHLY; CDR2 reads FYNNEI. The CDR3 protein is CASMGQGGNTGELFF. The CDR3 DNA follows: TGTGCCAGCATGGGACAGGGCGGGAACACCGGGGAGCTGTTTTTT.

V is TRBV7-3 and J is TRBJ1-3; D call uncertain. Trimming left V 3 bases short and J 2 bases short, with 11 bases between. This CDR3 region has 15 residues. From germline, CDR1 is SGHTA and CDR2 FQGTGA. CDR3 amino acids: CASSLSSRPGNTIYF. Here the CDR3 DNA reads TGTGCCAGCAGCTTGTCCTCCAGGCCTGGAAACACCATATATTTT.

The chain has TRBV19 and TRBJ1-4, with 7 bases that match TRBD1. The V segment lost 6 bases and the J segment 8 bases; nucleotides outside the gene matches: 9. The CDR3 is 14 amino acids. The germline CDR1 and CDR2 sequences are LNHDA and SQIVND (reference sequence). DNA of the CDR3: TGTGCCAGTAGCCCGTACAGGGGCGGGGAAAAACTGTTTTTT. Protein product: CASSPYRGGEKLFF.

J is TRBJ1-1 and V is TRBV10-3; 9 bases fit TRBD1. Trimming cost V 0 bases and J 10 bases; bases outside gene matches: 9. The CDR3 runs 15 residues. Germline V gene lookup returns CDR1 ENHRY and CDR2 SYGVKD. The CDR3 is CAISESGQGGQGAFF. The CDR3 nucleotides are TGTGCCATCAGTGAGTCGGGACAGGGAGGCCAGGGAGCTTTCTTT.

The V call is TRBV18, the J call TRBJ2-7, with TRBD2 as a possible D gene (5 bases). In germline, CDR1 is KGHSH, CDR2 LQKENI. V gave up 2 bases and J gave up 2 bases, with 7 bases separating them. The CDR3 totals 13 residues. CDR3 bases: TGTGCCAGCTCACCAGGCGGGCCCTACGAGCAGTACTTC. Translated, it gives CASSPGGPYEQYF.

A single count supports this clone. The genes are TRBV28 and TRBJ2-2; weak D call: TRBD1 (6 bases). CDR1 MDHEN and CDR2 SYDVKM come from the germline V gene. V lost 2 bases, J lost 9 bases, and 16 bases lay in between. This CDR3 has 15 residues. CDR3 sequence reads: CASSLSNRVARELFF. Here the CDR3 DNA reads TGTGCCAGCAGTTTAAGCAACAGGGTCGCCCGGGAGCTGTTTTTT. Filled out from reference TRBV28 and TRBJ2-2, the complete variable domain reads DVKVTQSSRYLVKRTGEKVFLECVQDMDHENMFWYRQDPGLGLRLIYFSYDVKMKEKGDIPEGYSVSREKKERFSLILESASTNQTSMYLCASSLSNRVARELFFGEGSRLTVL.

CDR3 in DNA: TGCGCCAGCAGCTGGGACAGGAACGCTGGAAACACCATATATTTT. Amino acids: CASSWDRNAGNTIYF. The chain couples TRBV5-1 to TRBJ1-3; the match to TRBD1 covers 8 bases. Germline CDR1 reads SGHRS; CDR2 reads YFSETQ. V dropped 3 bases and J dropped 2; count of bases not matched to a gene: 4. This CDR3 has 15 amino acids.

The chain employs TRBV7-3 and TRBJ2-7, with 9 nucleotides matching TRBD2. The J segment lost 2 bases and the V segment lost 0 bases, leaving 8 bases of the junction unmatched. Germline loops: CDR1 SGHTA, CDR2 FQGTGA. CDR3 length: 17 residues. The CDR3 protein is CASSLTRTSAVAYEQYF. CDR3 nucleotides: TGTGCCAGCAGCTTAACCCGGACTAGCGCCGTAGCCTACGAGCAGTACTTC. Variable domain in full (rest from reference TRBV7-3 and TRBJ2-7): GAGVSQTPSNKVTEKGKYVELRCDPISGHTALYWYRQSLGQGPEFLIYFQGTGAADDSGLPNDRFFAVRPEGSVSTLKIQRTERGDSAVYLCASSLTRTSAVAYEQYFGPGTRLTVT.

The chain couples TRBV28 to TRBJ1-5; D might be TRBD1 (6 bases). Trimming removed 10 bases at V and 5 bases at J, with 18 bases between. This CDR3 is 14 amino acids long. Germline V gene lookup returns CDR1 MDHEN and CDR2 SYDVKM. The DNA of the CDR3 is TGTGCCACGGCGGGGGGCTCTGCCCATCAGCCCCAGCATTTT. Translation: CATAGGSAHQPQHF.

The CDR3 DNA follows: TGTGCCAGCAGTTTATCAGGGGCGATGGAGCCCCAGCATTTT. This encodes CASSLSGAMEPQHF. The chain employs TRBV27 and TRBJ1-5, with a tentative D call TRBD1 (5 bases). Germline CDR1 reads MNHEY; CDR2 reads SMNVEV (reference sequence). V shed 0 bases and J shed 8 bases, with 11 bases lying between them. There are 14 residues in the CDR3.

In this sample, this clone turned up once. This chain joins TRBV5-4 and TRBJ2-7; 7 nucleotides align to TRBD1. This CDR3 comprises 16 residues. With 3 bases clipped from V and 5 bases from J, the junction kept 14 bases outside the gene matches. CDR1 SGHNT and CDR2 YYREEE come from the germline V gene (reference sequence). The CDR3 DNA reads as TGTGCCAGCAGCTCGACCCCGGACAGGCACAGGGACGAGCAGTACTTC. It yields the protein CASSSTPDRHRDEQYF.

The chain links TRBV11-2 to TRBJ2-1; maybe TRBD2 (7 bases). The V gene's germline CDR1 is SGHAT and CDR2 FQNNGV. This CDR3 spans 17 amino acids. The germline V and J ends were trimmed by 3 bases and 2 bases, with 17 bases remaining between them. The CDR3 is CASSFPLRGATYNEQFF. CDR3 nucleotides: TGTGCCAGCAGCTTCCCACTCCGGGGGGCGACCTACAATGAGCAGTTCTTC.